A selection of T cell receptor beta chains follows, all from one sample in a study of OX40 agonist ivuxolimab in advanced cancers. The repertoire was sequenced with immunoSEQ multiplex PCR; TCRdb's copy has only in-frame clones and lacks some. The sample consists of tens of thousands of clones, about 83% of them appearing once. The sample here was CD4+ or CD8+ T cells sorted from blood, taken in a trial of the OX40 agonist ivuxolimab. Every receptor here comes from an adult with an advanced solid tumor such as melanoma, head and neck, liver or kidney cancer. The conserved cysteine and the conserved F or W are not part of the CDR3 here. Fields, in order: CDR3 protein, V gene, J gene.

CDR3: ASSLTDSSYEQY
V: TRBV28
J: TRBJ2-7

CDR3: SVERGPIDYGYT
V: TRBV29-1
J: TRBJ1-2

CDR3: ASSPGTVNTGELF
V: TRBV9
J: TRBJ2-2

CDR3: ASSVPGMNGYT
V: TRBV6-1
J: TRBJ1-2

CDR3: ATSRGGRATPGSPLH
V: TRBV15
J: TRBJ1-6

CDR3: ASSLGGPQPQH
V: TRBV7-8
J: TRBJ1-5

CDR3: ASSQGGSNQPQH
V: TRBV27
J: TRBJ1-5

CDR3: ASSSFNRAGNQESQY
V: TRBV5-4
J: TRBJ2-5

CDR3: ASSLALAGGPGYNEQF
V: TRBV27
J: TRBJ2-1

CDR3: ASSPRRGSSYNEQF
V: TRBV7-9
J: TRBJ2-1

CDR3: ASRPAKLYEQY
V: TRBV6-6
J: TRBJ2-7

CDR3: ASSVKTSGGEQF
V: TRBV9
J: TRBJ2-1

CDR3: ASSVLGTEAF
V: TRBV9
J: TRBJ1-1

CDR3: ASSFRSGIPYEQY
V: TRBV7-2
J: TRBJ2-7

CDR3: ASSARDRGPYEQY
V: TRBV5-4
J: TRBJ2-7

CDR3: ASNSGTSTDTQY
V: TRBV2
J: TRBJ2-3

CDR3: ASSLAGAQQQGGGYT
V: TRBV5-1
J: TRBJ1-2

CDR3: ASSLSPTENRRYGYT
V: TRBV4-2
J: TRBJ1-2

CDR3: SVLSGYTEAF
V: TRBV29-1
J: TRBJ1-1

CDR3: ASRSTRLNTDTQY
V: TRBV25-1
J: TRBJ2-3

CDR3: ASSYSGRSLLPSYT
V: TRBV6-5
J: TRBJ1-2

CDR3: AWSTGISYEQY
V: TRBV30
J: TRBJ2-7